Each of the 28 T cell receptor beta chains below was sequenced from the same sample in a study of CD8+CD57+ T cells in acquired aplastic anemia. The template used for profiling TCR beta VDJ and CDR3 was genomic DNA. Each CDR3 protein gets one entry after TCRdb re-called the reads with MiXCR. The sample holds 250,000 to 350,000 distinct CDR3 sequences; 55% to 60% are singletons and the top ten take 7.5% to 9%. The material sequenced was sorted CD4+, CD8+, or CD8+CD57+ T cells (not recorded which) from PBMCs. The receptor source for this set is a human donor with severe aplastic anemia or a healthy control (not recorded which).

With regard to this clonotype: This may stem from a read error, because a much larger clone lies one nucleotide away. As DNA, the CDR3 is TGTGCCAGCAGTCGACCCCCTTTTAACTATGGCTACACCTTC. Translation gives CASSRPPFNYGYTF. V and J are TRBV6-5 and TRBJ1-2; no firm D call. CDR1 MNHEY and CDR2 SVGAGI come from the germline V gene. The CDR3 spans 14 residues. V was clipped by 5 bases and J by 1 base, with 11 bases between them.

This rearrangement joins TRBV29-1 to TRBJ2-1; 12 nucleotides agree with TRBD2. This CDR3 has 16 residues. V lost 5 bases to trimming and J lost 4 bases; unmatched junction nucleotides: 9. Germline CDR1 is SQVTM and CDR2 is ANQGSEA. The CDR3 DNA follows: TGCAGCGTTCCTCACCTAGCGGGAGGGAAATACAATGAGCAGTTCTTC. Translation gives CSVPHLAGGKYNEQFF.

This clonotype was counted at least ten times. The rearrangement joins TRBV9 to TRBJ1-1; possibly TRBD1 for D (5 bases). Germline V CDR1 and CDR2: SGDLS, YYNGEE. V was pared by 2 bases and J by 0 bases, with 11 bases between. The length of the CDR3 is 15 residues. The CDR3 here is CASSVQTDMNTEAFF. In DNA form, the CDR3 reads TGTGCCAGCAGCGTCCAGACAGACATGAACACTGAAGCTTTCTTT.

Notes on this clonotype: The junction differs from germline at one of its ends, possibly a read error. The chain links TRBV27 to TRBJ2-4, with a tentative D call TRBD1 (5 bases). The length of the CDR3 is 13 residues. The germline gives CDR1 MNHEY, CDR2 SMNVEV (reference sequence). The chain's CDR3 is CASSGHLKNIQNF. DNA for the CDR3: TGTGCCAGCAGTGGACACCTTAAAAACATTCAGAACTTC.

This sequence joins TRBV19 and TRBJ2-7, with 10 positions matching TRBD1. V gave up 8 bases and J gave up 6 bases; unmatched junction bases: 13. Germline loops: CDR1 LNHDA, CDR2 SQIVND (reference sequence). The CDR3 contains 15 residues. The CDR3 nucleotides read TGTGCCAGTTCCGCCTTCGGGACAGGGGTAGGCGAGCAGTACTTC. Protein: CASSAFGTGVGEQYF.

This clonotype was counted a few times. The rearrangement uses TRBV10-3 and TRBJ1-2, with 7 bases that match TRBD1. This CDR3 spans 15 amino acids. Germline CDR1 reads ENHRY; CDR2 reads SYGVKD. V trimming: 8 bases; J trimming: 5 bases; junction bases outside the gene matches: 14. The DNA of the CDR3 is TGTGCCATCGGTGGAGGGGGCGGGCGCATTTATGGCTACACCTTC. Its translation: CAIGGGGGRIYGYTF.

DNA for the CDR3: TGTGCCAGCAGCCAAAGGCTGTCCACAGATACGCAGTATTTT. Protein product: CASSQRLSTDTQYF. This sequence joins TRBV7-2 and TRBJ2-3; unclear D gene. Trimming took 5 bases from V and 2 from J, leaving 11 bases between them. Germline lookup yields CDR1 SGHTA and CDR2 FQGNSA. The CDR3 is made up of 14 amino acids.

In its sample, this clonotype was seen many times. V is TRBV6-5 and J is TRBJ2-7; D possibly corresponds to TRBD2 (6 bases). V lost 7 bases and J lost 7, with 17 bases in between. Germline values: CDR1 MNHEY, CDR2 SVGAGI. CDR3 size: 13 residues. The CDR3 loop is CASTLGREREQYF. The DNA of the CDR3 is TGTGCCAGCACCCTCGGGAGAGAAAGGGAGCAGTACTTC.

The rearrangement joins TRBV10-3 to TRBJ1-6; the match to TRBD1 covers 9 bases. This CDR3 is 15 amino acids long. Germline loops: CDR1 ENHRY, CDR2 SYGVKD. J lost 7 bases, V lost 6 bases, and 7 bases had no gene match. The CDR3 loop reads CAIRDRGNRNSPLHF. The CDR3, as DNA: TGTGCCATCAGGGACAGGGGAAATCGGAATTCACCCCTCCACTTT.

This clonotype was seen a few times. The chain links TRBV10-2 to TRBJ1-2; D is undetermined. Germline CDR1 WSHSY, CDR2 SAAADI. Trimming removed 4 bases at V and 1 base at J, with 10 bases between. This CDR3 contains 14 residues. This chain's CDR3 is CASSVTAFNYGYTF. For the CDR3, the DNA is TGCGCCAGCAGTGTGACCGCTTTTAACTATGGCTACACCTTC.

This clonotype was seen many times. V and J are TRBV5-1 and TRBJ1-1; D might be TRBD1 (5 bases). This CDR3 contains 16 residues. Per germline, CDR1 SGHRS and CDR2 YFSETQ. Trimming removed 3 bases at V and 3 bases at J, with 18 bases between. In DNA, the CDR3 is TGCGCCAGCAGCTGGGGGGGGGGGGTAAGTGACACTGAAGCTTTCTTT. It yields the protein CASSWGGGVSDTEAFF.

J is TRBJ2-7 and V is TRBV29-1; possibly TRBD1 or TRBD2 for D (5 bases each). Trimming stripped 5 bases from V and 0 bases from J, with 23 bases between. The CDR3 is 17 residues long. CDR1 SQVTM and CDR2 ANQGSEA come from the germline V gene. The CDR3 sequence is CSVRAPGTGFTSYEQYF. The CDR3 DNA reads as TGCAGCGTTCGGGCCCCCGGGACCGGATTTACCTCCTACGAGCAGTACTTC.

The chain combines TRBV20-1 with TRBJ1-2; 7 bases fit TRBD1. The CDR3 runs 13 residues. J was trimmed by 8 bases and V by 0 bases; bases with no gene match: 6. Germline V gene lookup returns CDR1 DFQATT and CDR2 SNEGSKA (reference sequence). CDR3 loop: CSARDGTVDGYTF. The CDR3 nucleotides are TGCAGTGCTAGAGATGGGACAGTGGACGGCTACACCTTC.

The chain links TRBV5-4 to TRBJ2-7, with D tentatively TRBD2 (6 bases). This CDR3 region has 15 residues. In germline, CDR1 is SGHNT, CDR2 YYREEE (reference sequence). V was pared by 2 bases and J by 1 base, with 13 bases between. CDR3 in DNA: TGTGCCAGCAGCTTACCGGGACTTCCATCCTACGAGCAGTACTTC. Its protein is CASSLPGLPSYEQYF.

This clonotype was counted at least ten times. This chain connects TRBV5-1 to TRBJ2-2, with D tentatively TRBD1 or TRBD2 (6 bases each). This CDR3 has 15 residues. The ends were cut back, 1 base at V and 7 bases at J, with 14 bases in the middle. CDR1 and CDR2 from the germline V gene are SGHRS and YFSETQ. The DNA of the CDR3 is TGCGCCAGCAGCTTGCTGGCAGGGGAGGTCGGGGAGCTGTTTTTT. Amino acids: CASSLLAGEVGELFF.

This chain links TRBV24-1 with TRBJ2-1; possible D gene TRBD1, 5 bases. The CDR3 consists of 16 residues. Germline-derived CDR1 and CDR2 are KGHDR and SFDVKD. Trimming took 3 bases from V and 0 from J, leaving 11 bases between them. The CDR3 coding sequence is TGTGCCACCAGTGATATAAGGGGCAGCTCCTACAATGAGCAGTTCTTC. Its protein is CATSDIRGSSYNEQFF.

This chain joins TRBV29-1 and TRBJ1-1; 7 bases match TRBD1. CDR1 is SQVTM, CDR2 ANQGSEA, per germline. The CDR3 has 12 residues. The CDR3 loop is CSGKGARAEAFF. CDR3 DNA sequence: TGCAGTGGTAAGGGGGCTCGTGCTGAAGCTTTCTTT.

This clonotype was detected once. The chain couples TRBV9 to TRBJ2-5; 15 nucleotides line up with TRBD2. The germline V gene has CDR1 SGDLS and CDR2 YYNGEE. The J segment lost 4 bases and the V segment lost 3 bases, leaving 4 bases of the junction unmatched. This CDR3 comprises 16 residues. The CDR3 DNA follows: TGTGCCAGCAGCGGGACTAGCGGGAGGGCAGCAGAGACCCAGTACTTC. Translation gives CASSGTSGRAAETQYF.

Notes on this clonotype: At one boundary the junction diverges from the germline segment, which might be a read error. The rearrangement uses TRBV15 and TRBJ1-6; 8 bases agree with TRBD1. There are 13 residues in the CDR3. Germline CDR1 and CDR2: LNHNV and YYDKDF (reference sequence). CDR3 bases: TGTGCCACCCGGACAGGGAATAATTTACCCCTCCACTTT. Translation: CATRTGNNLPLHF.

Remarks on this clonotype: This may be a read error, as it is one base from a much larger clone. V is TRBV5-1 and J is TRBJ1-1; maybe TRBD1 (6 bases). Trimming stripped 3 bases from V and 7 bases from J, with 16 bases between. The CDR3 length is 14 residues. The germline gives CDR1 SGHRS, CDR2 YFSETQ. The CDR3, as DNA: TGCGCCAGCAGCTCGCAGGGGAGGGGAGATGAAGCTTTCTTT. Translating it yields CASSSQGRGDEAFF.

V is TRBV28 and J is TRBJ1-1, with 7 bases that match TRBD1. The junction had 11 bases not matched to a gene; V was cut back by 5 bases and J by 5 bases. The CDR3 runs to 15 residues. Germline assignment: CDR1 MDHEN and CDR2 SYDVKM. CDR3 sequence (DNA): TGTGCCAGCAGTCAACACGGGACAGCGGGGACTGAAGCTTTCTTT. Translation: CASSQHGTAGTEAFF. Full variable domain (outside the CDR3, taken from reference TRBV28 and TRBJ1-1): DVKVTQSSRYLVKRTGEKVFLECVQDMDHENMFWYRQDPGLGLRLIYFSYDVKMKEKGDIPEGYSVSREKKERFSLILESASTNQTSMYLCASSQHGTAGTEAFFGQGTRLTVV.

This chain joins TRBV2 and TRBJ1-6, with D perhaps TRBD1 (6 bases). Germline lookup yields CDR1 SNHLY and CDR2 FYNNEI. The V gene lost 8 bases and the J gene lost 10 bases, with 18 bases spanning the gap. CDR3 size: 14 residues. CDR3 residues: CASGGGGVDSPLHF. The CDR3 DNA reads as TGTGCCAGCGGTGGAGGGGGGGTTGACTCACCCCTCCACTTT.

V gene TRBV7-9 combines with J gene TRBJ2-7; a weak D match, TRBD1 (5 bases). There are 14 residues in the CDR3. CDR1 and CDR2 (germline): SEHNR, FQNEAQ (reference sequence). V was pared by 2 bases and J by 3 bases, with 11 bases between. CDR3 sequence: CASSLQGYVYEQYF. CDR3 DNA: TGTGCCAGCAGCTTACAGGGTTATGTCTACGAGCAGTACTTC.

The chain has TRBV5-6 and TRBJ2-7; D is possibly TRBD2 (5 bases). CDR1 is SGHDT and CDR2 is YYEEEE in the germline V gene. V lost 7 bases, J lost 7 bases, and 15 bases lay in between. This CDR3 has 12 residues. Here the CDR3 DNA reads TGTGCCAGCCGGGGAGATGAGTGGGAGCAGTACTTC. Translating gives CASRGDEWEQYF. Drawing the rest from reference TRBV5-6 and TRBJ2-7, the complete variable domain is DAGVTQSPTHLIKTRGQQVTLRCSPKSGHDTVSWYQQALGQGPQFIFQYYEEEERQRGNFPDRFSGHQFPNYSSELNVNALLLGDSALYLCASRGDEWEQYFGPGTRLTVT.

The gene calls are TRBV7-6 and TRBJ1-1, with D unresolved. CDR1 and CDR2 from the germline V gene are SGHVS and FNYEAQ. The CDR3 runs 14 residues. V was cut by 1 base and J by 4 bases, with 10 bases left in between. The CDR3: CASSLERFGTEAFF. The CDR3 nucleotides read TGTGCCAGCAGCTTAGAGAGGTTTGGCACTGAAGCTTTCTTT.

This clonotype was observed at least ten times. The chain combines TRBV6-5 with TRBJ1-5; 7 bases line up with TRBD1. The junction had 3 bases not matched to a gene; V was cut back by 3 bases and J by 1 base. This CDR3 comprises 15 residues. CDR1 MNHEY and CDR2 SVGAGI come from the germline V gene. CDR3 sequence: CASSYDRASNQPQHF. The CDR3 DNA reads as TGTGCCAGCAGTTATGACAGGGCGAGCAATCAGCCCCAGCATTTT.

The chain recombines TRBV24-1 with TRBJ1-1, with 9 nucleotides matching TRBD1. J lost 0 bases, V lost 7 bases, and 5 bases had no gene match. Per the germline V gene, CDR1 is KGHDR and CDR2 is SFDVKD. There are 15 residues in the CDR3. The CDR3: CATRPGQGLNTEAFF. The DNA for the CDR3 is TGTGCCACCAGGCCCGGACAGGGGCTGAACACTGAAGCTTTCTTT.

The chain uses TRBV7-8 and TRBJ2-3; possibly TRBD2 for D (7 bases). CDR3 length equals 15 residues. Germline-derived CDR1 and CDR2 are SGHVS and FQNEAQ. Trimming shortened V by 5 bases and J by 9 bases, and 21 bases separated the two germline ends. The CDR3 sequence: CASSRQWRTGGTQYF. DNA for the CDR3: TGTGCCAGCAGCCGCCAATGGAGGACGGGGGGCACGCAGTATTTT.